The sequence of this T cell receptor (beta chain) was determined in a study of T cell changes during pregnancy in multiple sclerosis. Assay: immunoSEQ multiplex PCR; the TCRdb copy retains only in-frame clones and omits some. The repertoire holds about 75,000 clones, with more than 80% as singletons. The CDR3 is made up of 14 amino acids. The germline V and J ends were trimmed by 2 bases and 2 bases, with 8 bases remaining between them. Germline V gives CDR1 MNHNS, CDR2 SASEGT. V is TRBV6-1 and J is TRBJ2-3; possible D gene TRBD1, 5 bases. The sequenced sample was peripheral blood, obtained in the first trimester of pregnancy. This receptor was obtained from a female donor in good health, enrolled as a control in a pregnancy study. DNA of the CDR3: TGTGCCAGCAGTGAACAGGGCCACACAGATACGCAGTATTTT. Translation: CASSEQGHTDTQYF.